These 27 T cell receptor beta chains share one sample of origin, sequenced in a study of regulatory T cells in long-lasting Graves disease. Researchers made TCR beta libraries by using iRepertoire HTBI primers and running Arm-PCR on CDR3 regions. TCRdb itself ran the multiplex PCR reads through MiXCR, one entry per CDR3 protein. The sample lists around 500,000 distinct CDR3 sequences, about 14% seen once, with roughly a tenth in the top ten. Time point indicated: newly diagnosed GD, antithyroid drugs for less than 3 months. RNA from PBMCs was the source of the TCR library. This sample was shared with a second study, whose subject was T cells in Graves' hyperthyroidism and ophthalmopathy.

This sample comprised peripheral blood mononuclear cells (PBMCs), obtained at new diagnosis, from a patient treated with antithyroid drugs. All receptors derive from a man aged 25 to 45 with Graves disease.

This clonotype was detected many times. This chain connects TRBV11-2 to TRBJ2-1, with TRBD1 matching 7 bases. V was pared by 4 bases and J by 3 bases, with 15 bases of the junction left unmatched. Looked up from germline, CDR1 is SGHAT and CDR2 is FQNNGV. The CDR3 sequence is 18 residues long. This chain's CDR3 is CASSSTGTHSIYYNEQFF. The CDR3 bases are TGTGCCAGCAGCTCGACAGGGACCCACTCCATCTACTACAATGAGCAGTTCTTC.

This clonotype was observed many times. The V gene is TRBV3-1, the J gene TRBJ2-1; tentative D call: TRBD2 (6 bases). Germline CDR1 and CDR2: LGHDT and YNNKEL (reference sequence). V was pared by 0 bases and J by 12 bases, with 15 bases between. This CDR3 is 14 amino acids long. Written as DNA, the CDR3 is TGTGCCAGCAGCCAAGACCAATTGGCGGGACGGCAGTTCTTC. It codes for CASSQDQLAGRQFF.

This chain joins TRBV5-1 and TRBJ1-4; weak D call: TRBD1 (5 bases). The CDR3 covers 14 residues. The V gene lost 5 bases and the J gene lost 4 bases, with 12 bases spanning the gap. The germline gives CDR1 SGHRS, CDR2 YFSETQ. The CDR3 DNA is TGCGCCAGCAGTCCCGGGGGGTATAATGAAAAACTGTTTTTT. Amino acids: CASSPGGYNEKLFF. Filled out from reference TRBV5-1 and TRBJ1-4, the complete variable domain reads KAGVTQTPRYLIKTRGQQVTLSCSPISGHRSVSWYQQTPGQGLQFLFEYFSETQRNKGNFPGRFSGRQFSNSRSEMNVSTLELGDSALYLCASSPGGYNEKLFFGSGTQLSVL.

This chain uses TRBV7-2 with TRBJ2-7, with 9 nucleotides matching TRBD1. V gave up 5 bases and J gave up 2 bases; unmatched junction bases: 10. The CDR3 sequence is 16 residues long. Germline V CDR1 and CDR2: SGHTA, FQGNSA. The CDR3 region is CASSEDPGQGAYEQYF. DNA of the CDR3: TGTGCCAGCAGCGAGGATCCGGGACAGGGTGCCTACGAGCAGTACTTC.

This clonotype came up many times. The genes are TRBV6-1 and TRBJ1-2; TRBD1 is a possible D gene (5 bases). Germline V gene sequence: CDR1 MNHNS, CDR2 SASEGT. V lost 3 bases, J lost 3 bases, and 14 bases lay in between. The CDR3 has 15 amino acids. The CDR3 sequence is CASSDPSQDYYGYTF. CDR3 sequence (DNA): TGTGCCAGCAGTGACCCGTCACAGGACTACTATGGCTACACCTTC.

This clonotype was seen many times. The rearrangement uses TRBV16 and TRBJ2-7; D is possibly TRBD1 (5 bases). The germline V gene has CDR1 KGHSY and CDR2 FQNENV. The V gene lost 0 bases and the J gene lost 6 bases, with 15 bases spanning the gap. The length of the CDR3 is 15 residues. CDR3 residues: CASSQSRTTASEQYF. CDR3 nucleotides: TGTGCCAGCAGCCAATCCCGGACAACGGCATCCGAGCAGTACTTC.

This clonotype was found many times. The V gene is TRBV12-3 or TRBV12-4, the J gene TRBJ2-3; D is unclear. The CDR3 sequence is 16 residues long. The V gene lost 0 bases and the J gene lost 8 bases, with 18 bases spanning the gap. CDR3 sequence: CASSLAPFHQRRTQYF. The CDR3 DNA is TGTGCCAGCAGTTTAGCGCCTTTCCATCAGAGACGTACGCAGTATTTT.

This chain links TRBV5-1 with TRBJ1-5; D is unclear. CDR3 length equals 15 residues. V lost 7 bases and J 8 bases, leaving 22 bases between the germline ends. Germline lookup yields CDR1 SGHRS and CDR2 YFSETQ. Here the CDR3 reads CASPTPMHEAEPQHF. In nucleotides, the CDR3 is TGCGCCAGCCCCACCCCGATGCACGAGGCGGAGCCCCAGCATTTT. The full variable domain, in which reference TRBV5-1 and TRBJ1-5 provide the parts outside the CDR3, is KAGVTQTPRYLIKTRGQQVTLSCSPISGHRSVSWYQQTPGQGLQFLFEYFSETQRNKGNFPGRFSGRQFSNSRSEMNVSTLELGDSALYLCASPTPMHEAEPQHFGDGTRLSIL.

This clonotype was picked up a small number of times. The rearrangement joins TRBV19 to TRBJ1-2, with 7 bases fitting TRBD1. Germline V gene data show CDR1 as LNHDA and CDR2 as SQIVND (reference sequence). This CDR3 is built from 14 residues. Losses at the gene ends were 6 bases for V and 3 bases for J; bases not matched to a gene: 7. Here the CDR3 reads CASSPDRDDYGYTF. The CDR3 DNA sequence: TGTGCCAGTAGCCCCGACAGGGACGACTATGGCTACACCTTC. Based on the CDR3 plus reference TRBV19 and TRBJ1-2, the full variable domain is DGGITQSPKYLFRKEGQNVTLSCEQNLNHDAMYWYRQDPGQGLRLIYYSQIVNDFQKGDIAEGYSVSREKKESFPLTVTSAQKNPTAFYLCASSPDRDDYGYTFGSGTRLTVV.

This clonotype was seen just once. The chain links TRBV28 to TRBJ1-2; a possible D gene is TRBD1 (5 bases). CDR3 length equals 12 residues. CDR1 MDHEN and CDR2 SYDVKM come from the germline V gene. V lost 11 bases and J lost 2, with 12 bases in between. Written as DNA, the CDR3 is TGTGCCGACAGTTTTCAAAACTATGGCTACACCTTC. This sequence encodes CADSFQNYGYTF.

This clonotype was observed a handful of times. The J gene is TRBJ2-4, the V gene TRBV10-1; D gene ambiguous. V lost 11 bases and J 0 bases, leaving 14 bases between the germline ends. Per germline, CDR1 WNHNN and CDR2 SYGVQD (reference sequence). This CDR3 contains 14 residues. The CDR3 region has the DNA TGCGCCGTAAAACGGCGCATAGCCAAAAACATTCAGTACTTC. Translated, it gives CAVKRRIAKNIQYF.

This clonotype came up many times. The V and J genes are TRBV6-1 and TRBJ1-5; TRBD1 is a possible D gene (6 bases). Germline V gene sequence: CDR1 MNHNS, CDR2 SASEGT. The V and J ends lost 6 bases and 0 bases respectively, with 15 bases between them. The CDR3 extends over 16 amino acids. CDR3: CASRVGGLNSNQPQHF. CDR3 nucleotide sequence: TGTGCCAGCAGGGTGGGGGGCCTAAATAGCAATCAGCCCCAGCATTTT.

This clonotype occurred many times. The chain links TRBV19 to TRBJ1-5; D gene uncertain. CDR3 length: 13 residues. V lost 3 bases and J 5 bases, leaving 8 bases between the germline ends. From germline, CDR1 is LNHDA and CDR2 SQIVND (reference sequence). Here the CDR3 reads CASSIQEHQPQHF. In DNA, the CDR3 is TGTGCCAGTAGTATTCAGGAGCATCAGCCCCAGCATTTT.

This clonotype showed up just a few times. The chain has TRBV29-1 and TRBJ2-5, with TRBD2 identical over 12 bases. The CDR3 totals 13 residues. Trimming cost V 5 bases and J 3 bases; bases outside gene matches: 1. Germline-derived CDR1 and CDR2 are SQVTM and ANQGSEA. This CDR3 is CSVWTSGKETQYF. The CDR3 bases are TGCAGCGTTTGGACTAGCGGGAAAGAGACCCAGTACTTC.

V is TRBV19 and J is TRBJ2-7, with D tentatively TRBD2 (6 bases). Germline V gene data show CDR1 as LNHDA and CDR2 as SQIVND (reference sequence). The CDR3 runs 14 residues. With 3 bases removed from V and 2 bases from J, the gap between germline ends came to 11 bases. The CDR3 is CASSIGGGPYEQYF. CDR3 nucleotide sequence: TGTGCCAGTAGTATCGGGGGTGGCCCCTACGAGCAGTACTTC.

Here the CDR3 DNA reads TGTGCCACCAGCAGTCGGGTCAATGAGCAGTTCTTC. Translating gives CATSSRVNEQFF. V is TRBV15 and J is TRBJ2-1; D not resolved. The germline gives CDR1 LNHNV, CDR2 YYDKDF (reference sequence). The V and J ends lost 3 bases and 6 bases respectively, with 6 bases between them. This CDR3 contains 12 residues.

This clonotype has just a few counts. The V call is TRBV30, the J call TRBJ2-7; D may be TRBD2 (8 bases). Trimming left V 3 bases short and J 3 bases short, with 12 bases between. This CDR3 is built from 13 residues. Germline assignment: CDR1 GTSNPN and CDR2 SVGIG (reference sequence). The CDR3 loop reads CAWSRGTSYEQYF. The DNA for the CDR3 is TGTGCCTGGAGCAGGGGGACTAGCTACGAGCAGTACTTC.

This clonotype was counted ten times or more. CDR3 DNA: TGTGCCAGCAGCTTAAGGGCAGGCGGAGGAGATACGCAGTATTTT. Translating gives CASSLRAGGGDTQYF. The J gene is TRBJ2-3, the V gene TRBV13; D might be TRBD2 (5 bases). The CDR3 totals 15 residues. V was trimmed by 2 bases and J by 5 bases, leaving 14 bases between them. Germline V gene sequence: CDR1 PRHDT, CDR2 FYEKMQ (reference sequence).

Many counts were recorded for this clonotype. Here the CDR3 DNA reads TGCAGCGTTGACGGGGGCTTAAGCTATGGCTACACCTTC. This codes for CSVDGGLSYGYTF. V usage is TRBV29-1 and J usage is TRBJ1-2; TRBD1 might be the D (6 bases). This CDR3 is built from 13 residues. Germline lookup yields CDR1 SQVTM and CDR2 ANQGSEA. Trimming took 3 bases from V and 4 from J, leaving 12 bases between them.

A single count supports this clonotype. V and J are TRBV5-6 and TRBJ2-7; possible D gene TRBD2, 5 bases. The germline V gene has CDR1 SGHDT and CDR2 YYEEEE. The CDR3 covers 18 residues. Trimming took off 4 bases at V and 0 bases at J, with 23 bases between the two ends. The CDR3: CASSIGPRRRVFSYEQYF. The CDR3 DNA follows: TGTGCCAGCAGCATCGGGCCCAGAAGGCGGGTATTCTCCTACGAGCAGTACTTC.

The rearrangement links TRBV3-1 to TRBJ2-2; D call uncertain. CDR3 length equals 15 residues. Germline CDR1 LGHDT, CDR2 YNNKEL (reference sequence). The germline V and J ends were trimmed by 0 bases and 1 base, with 6 bases remaining between them. CDR3 loop: CASSQEPVNTGELFF. For the CDR3, the DNA is TGTGCCAGCAGCCAAGAACCGGTGAACACCGGGGAGCTGTTTTTT.

The chain combines TRBV27 with TRBJ1-1, with D unresolved. CDR1 is MNHEY, CDR2 SMNVEV, per germline (reference sequence). The CDR3 runs to 11 residues. Trimming shortened V by 4 bases and J by 11 bases, and 11 bases separated the two germline ends. CDR3 sequence reads: CASSSSSVAFF. The DNA for the CDR3 is TGTGCCAGCAGTTCCTCCTCTGTCGCTTTCTTT.

Ten or more counts support this clonotype. The chain carries TRBV6-5 and TRBJ2-3, with TRBD2 identical over 7 bases. J was trimmed by 4 bases and V by 0 bases; bases with no gene match: 13. From germline, CDR1 is MNHEY and CDR2 SVGAGI. CDR3 length equals 18 residues. The CDR3 is CASSYSVFETSLSDTQYF. The CDR3 region has the DNA TGTGCCAGCAGTTACTCCGTTTTCGAGACTAGCTTGTCAGATACGCAGTATTTT.

This clonotype was seen more than once but under ten times. A read error may produce the germline difference seen at one junction end. The V call is TRBV27, the J call TRBJ2-5; 9 nucleotides match TRBD1. Germline CDR1 reads MNHEY; CDR2 reads SMNVEV (reference sequence). The CDR3 covers 15 residues. The CDR3 bases are TGTGTCAGCAGTTTTTTCGGGACAGGGCAAGAGACCCAGTACTTC. Its translation: CVSSFFGTGQETQYF.

In this sample, this clonotype turned up many times. The V call is TRBV12-3 or TRBV12-4, the J call TRBJ2-7; 7 bases are shared with TRBD2. This CDR3 comprises 13 residues. Unmatched junction bases numbered 3, after V lost 4 bases and J lost 3 bases. The CDR3: CASSSGLLYEQYF. The CDR3 DNA reads as TGTGCCAGCAGTTCGGGACTACTCTACGAGCAGTACTTC.

This sequence joins TRBV30 and TRBJ1-6; 7 positions agree with TRBD1. The CDR3 runs 14 residues. CDR1 and CDR2 (germline): GTSNPN, SVGIG (reference sequence). The ends lost 2 bases at V and 10 bases at J; junction bases unmatched: 8. The CDR3 bases are TGTGCCTGGAGTTTGAGGGGGCTCAGCTCACCCCTCCACTTT. It encodes CAWSLRGLSSPLHF. Variable domain in full (rest from reference TRBV30 and TRBJ1-6): SQTIHQWPATLVQPVGSPLSLECTVEGTSNPNLYWYRQAAGRGLQLLFYSVGIGQISSEVPQNLSASRPQDRQFILSSKKLLLSDSGFYLCAWSLRGLSSPLHFGNGTRLTVT.

As regards this clonotype: A much larger clone lies one base from this, so it may be a read error. The rearrangement links TRBV11-1 to TRBJ2-7, with a weak D call TRBD2 (6 bases). V was cut by 0 bases and J by 7 bases, with 13 bases left in between. From germline, CDR1 is SGHAT and CDR2 FQDESV (reference sequence). The CDR3 length is 14 residues. CDR3 DNA: TGTGCCAGCAGCTTAGCTGACCGGGGGAATGAGCAGTACTTC. Translated, it gives CASSLADRGNEQYF.